The 21 T cell receptor beta chains below were found in one sample sequenced in a study of blood T cell repertoires in COVID-19. Sequenced by immunoSEQ multiplex PCR; TCRdb stores in-frame clones only, minus some. The data contain over 100,000 clones, over 75% of them seen just once; the ten biggest clones take up 5.5% to 8.5%. Sequencing was carried out using peripheral blood. Receptors were obtained from a woman in her fifties or sixties with acute or convalescent COVID-19.

The chain combines TRBV3-1 (or the pseudogene TRBV3-2) with TRBJ1-2, with TRBD1 as a possible D gene (6 bases). The germline CDR1 and CDR2 sequences are LGHDT and YNNKEL (reference sequence). V lost 4 bases to trimming and J lost 8 bases, with 11 bases between them. CDR3 length: 12 amino acids. The CDR3 reads CASSRRTDGYTF. In nucleotides, the CDR3 is TGTGCCAGCAGCCGAAGGACAGACGGCTACACCTTC.

V is TRBV28 and J is TRBJ2-1, with 9 bases that match TRBD2. Germline-derived CDR1 and CDR2 are MDHEN and SYDVKM. J lost 4 bases, V lost 4 bases, and 8 bases had no gene match. This CDR3 spans 16 amino acids. The CDR3 DNA reads as TGTGCCAGCAGTTCCCGGTGGCTAGCGGGGTACAATGAGCAGTTCTTC. Translated, it gives CASSSRWLAGYNEQFF.

This clone has just a few counts. The chain links TRBV18 to TRBJ2-3; 9 nucleotides line up with TRBD1. The V gene end was trimmed by 6 bases and the J gene end by 4 bases; junction bases not matched to a gene: 5. The CDR3 runs 14 residues. Germline CDR1 is KGHSH and CDR2 is LQKENI. The CDR3 loop reads CASSPTGGADTQYF. DNA of the CDR3: TGTGCCAGCTCCCCGACAGGGGGAGCAGATACGCAGTATTTT.

CDR3 protein: CASSLETGYNYGYTF. Written as DNA, the CDR3 is TGTGCCAGCAGCTTAGAGACAGGGTATAACTATGGCTACACCTTC. This chain connects TRBV11-2 to TRBJ1-2; 7 bases map to TRBD1. Germline V gene data show CDR1 as SGHAT and CDR2 as FQNNGV. This CDR3 spans 15 amino acids. Losses at the gene ends were 0 bases for V and 1 base for J; bases not matched to a gene: 2.

V and J are TRBV24-1 and TRBJ1-5; 7 bases fit TRBD1. This CDR3 contains 14 residues. The germline V gene encodes CDR1 KGHDR and CDR2 SFDVKD. V dropped 5 bases and J dropped 2; count of bases not matched to a gene: 2. This CDR3 is CATSAGGRNQPQHF. In DNA, the CDR3 is TGTGCCACCAGTGCAGGGGGGCGCAATCAGCCCCAGCATTTT.

The chain is built from TRBV30 and TRBJ1-1, with 8 positions matching TRBD1. The CDR3 loop spans 15 amino acids. Germline V gives CDR1 GTSNPN, CDR2 SVGIG (reference sequence). V lost 0 bases to trimming and J lost 5 bases; unmatched junction nucleotides: 8. The CDR3 sequence is CAWSVPTGAFTEAFF. The CDR3 nucleotides read TGTGCCTGGAGTGTACCGACAGGGGCCTTTACTGAAGCTTTCTTT.

A word on this clone: This specimen includes other DNA sequences encoding the same CDR3. The chain employs TRBV12-3 or TRBV12-4 and TRBJ1-2; possibly TRBD1 for D (5 bases). V was clipped by 5 bases and J by 2 bases, with 9 bases between them. The CDR3 sequence is 13 residues long. The CDR3 reads CASSPDRNYGYTF. The CDR3 coding sequence is TGTGCCAGCAGTCCCGACAGAAACTATGGCTACACCTTC.

This chain connects TRBV4-2 to TRBJ2-3, with TRBD1 matching 8 bases. CDR3 size: 17 residues. The germline V gene encodes CDR1 LGHNA and CDR2 YNFKEQ. V lost 0 bases to trimming and J lost 0 bases; unmatched junction nucleotides: 5. CDR3 bases: TGTGCCAGCAGCCAAGAAGCGACAGGGGAGAGCACAGATACGCAGTATTTT. Encoded protein: CASSQEATGESTDTQYF.

This clone was observed a single time. The gene calls are TRBV4-1 and TRBJ1-2, with D unclear. This CDR3 has 17 amino acids. Trimming cost V 1 base and J 2 bases, with 17 bases left between them. The V gene's germline CDR1 is MGHRA and CDR2 YSYEKL. CDR3 nucleotide sequence: TGCGCCAGCAGCCAAGCAGGAAACCTTGACGGCAACTATGGCTACACCTTC. Encoded protein: CASSQAGNLDGNYGYTF.

The V gene is TRBV19, the J gene TRBJ1-1; 8 nucleotides agree with TRBD1. With V trimmed by 6 bases and J by 6 bases, 9 bases remained unmatched. CDR1 is LNHDA and CDR2 is SQIVND in the germline V gene (reference sequence). The CDR3 sequence is 14 residues long. The CDR3 DNA reads as TGTGCCAGTAGCCAGCCGGGGACAGGCCCTGAAGCTTTCTTT. Its protein product is CASSQPGTGPEAFF.

In this sample, this clone turned up a few times. This chain links TRBV11-2 with TRBJ2-1; D might be TRBD1 (5 bases). This CDR3 comprises 11 residues. Trimming pared 8 bases from V and 5 bases from J, leaving 7 bases between. Germline V gives CDR1 SGHAT, CDR2 FQNNGV. CDR3 region: CASGHNNEQFF. CDR3 in DNA: TGTGCCAGCGGACACAACAATGAGCAGTTCTTC.

The chain is built from TRBV28 and TRBJ1-1; a weak D match, TRBD1 (6 bases). The CDR3 runs to 15 residues. Germline loops: CDR1 MDHEN, CDR2 SYDVKM. V lost 5 bases and J 0 bases, leaving 13 bases between the germline ends. The CDR3 region has the DNA TGTGCCAGCAGTCCCCCGACAGGTTTGAACACTGAAGCTTTCTTT. Translated, it gives CASSPPTGLNTEAFF.

The V call is TRBV5-8, the J call TRBJ1-2, with 7 bases lining up with TRBD1. V lost 4 bases, J lost 2 bases, and 2 bases stayed unmatched. This CDR3 is built from 13 residues. From germline, CDR1 is SGHTS and CDR2 YDEGEE. The CDR3 DNA reads as TGTGCCAGCAGCATGACAGGGAACTATGGCTACACCTTC. It translates to CASSMTGNYGYTF.

This chain connects TRBV12-5 to TRBJ2-2, with TRBD2 matching over 9 bases. Germline loops: CDR1 LGHNT, CDR2 FRNRAP. The length of the CDR3 is 24 residues. V lost 5 bases, J lost 1 base, and 29 bases stayed unmatched. The CDR3 DNA reads TGTGCTAGTGGTCCCCACGGGACAGCGATGGGGACGGGATATAGCGGGGGGAACACCGGGGAGCTGTTTTTT. Translated, it gives CASGPHGTAMGTGYSGGNTGELFF.

The chain is built from TRBV6-5 and TRBJ1-2; a weak D match, TRBD1 (6 bases). CDR3 size: 14 residues. CDR1 MNHEY and CDR2 SVGAGI come from the germline V gene. Trimming took 7 bases from V and 1 from J, leaving 13 bases between them. DNA for the CDR3: TGTGCCAGCACTCCCGGACAGAGTAACTATGGCTACACCTTC. Protein sequence: CASTPGQSNYGYTF.

A few counts support this clone. V usage is TRBV15 and J usage is TRBJ1-1; tentatively, D is TRBD1 (5 bases). The V and J ends lost 1 base and 0 bases respectively, with 9 bases between them. The CDR3 is 15 residues long. Germline CDR1 reads LNHNV; CDR2 reads YYDKDF (reference sequence). The CDR3 bases are TGTGCCACCAGCAGAGGACAGACCTTGAACACTGAAGCTTTCTTT. Protein product: CATSRGQTLNTEAFF.

The CDR3: CASSMSRSQNTEAFF. The CDR3 DNA is TGTGCCAGTAGTATGAGTCGGAGCCAGAACACTGAAGCTTTCTTT. This sequence joins TRBV19 and TRBJ1-1, with D uncertain. Trimming left V 3 bases short and J 1 base short, with 12 bases between. The CDR3 is 15 amino acids. In germline, CDR1 is LNHDA, CDR2 SQIVND (reference sequence).

The CDR3 loop reads CASGFGQGPPYTF. CDR3 sequence (DNA): TGTGCTAGTGGCTTCGGACAGGGACCACCCTACACCTTC. The chain has TRBV12-5 and TRBJ1-2; 8 bases fit TRBD1. Germline CDR1 and CDR2: LGHNT and FRNRAP. The CDR3 consists of 13 residues. Unmatched junction bases numbered 10, after V lost 6 bases and J lost 10 bases. The full variable domain, its missing parts supplied by reference TRBV12-5 and TRBJ1-2, is DARVTQTPRHKVTEMGQEVTMRCQPILGHNTVFWYRQTMMQGLELLAYFRNRAPLDDSGMPKDRFSAEMPDATLATLKIQPSEPRDSAVYFCASGFGQGPPYTFGSGTRLTVV.

The CDR3 nucleotides are TGTGCCATCAGTCAGGCAGGGAACACTGAAGCTTTCTTT. Its translation is CAISQAGNTEAFF. This chain connects TRBV10-3 to TRBJ1-1; D not certain. V was cut by 5 bases and J by 1 base, with 8 bases left in between. CDR1 is ENHRY and CDR2 is SYGVKD in the germline V gene. The CDR3 spans 13 residues.

This clone showed up just once. The junction departs from germline at one end; a sequencing error may be responsible. The chain joins TRBV5-1 to TRBJ1-1; 11 bases align to TRBD1. Germline CDR1 is SGHRS and CDR2 is YFSETQ. This CDR3 has 14 residues. CDR3 sequence: CAGSPGQGAAEAFF. Written as DNA, the CDR3 is TGCGCCGGCAGCCCTGGACAGGGGGCCGCTGAAGCTTTCTTT.

This chain joins TRBV6-6 and TRBJ1-3; 8 bases fit TRBD1. This CDR3 has 14 residues. Losses at the gene ends were 6 bases for V and 4 bases for J; bases not matched to a gene: 5. CDR1 and CDR2 from the germline V gene are MNHNY and SVGAGI (reference sequence). The CDR3 sequence is CASRPTGEGNTIYF. The CDR3 DNA reads as TGTGCCAGCAGACCGACAGGGGAAGGAAACACCATATATTTT.